The 22 T cell receptor beta chains below were found in one sample sequenced in a study of early T cells in non-severe SARS-CoV-2 infection. In TCRdb, the 5' RACE reads were re-called with MiXCR into one record per CDR3 protein. The data hold fewer than 80,000 distinct CDR3 sequences, with less than 15% observed a single time. Material: whole blood. These receptor sequences come from an adult who was a healthcare worker with PCR-confirmed SARS-CoV-2 infection or an uninfected control (not recorded which).

This clonotype was detected ten times or more. The CDR3 loop reads CASSLGTQGSTGELFF. CDR3 bases: TGTGCCAGCAGCCTGGGGACACAGGGGAGCACCGGGGAGCTGTTTTTT. The chain has TRBV7-3 and TRBJ2-2; 7 bases align to TRBD1. The trim removed 5 bases at V and 4 bases at J, leaving 10 bases unmatched. Germline V gene lookup returns CDR1 SGHTA and CDR2 FQGTGA. The CDR3 extends over 16 amino acids.

Many counts were recorded for this clonotype. V usage is TRBV29-1 and J usage is TRBJ2-5, with D tentatively TRBD2 (6 bases). There are 13 residues in the CDR3. V lost 7 bases to trimming and J lost 7 bases, with 19 bases between them. Germline V gene lookup returns CDR1 SQVTM and CDR2 ANQGSEA. The CDR3 region is CSAEPGGLGTQYF. CDR3 sequence (DNA): TGCAGCGCAGAACCCGGGGGTCTCGGGACCCAGTACTTC. Full variable domain (outside the CDR3, taken from reference TRBV29-1 and TRBJ2-5): SAVISQKPSRDICQRGTSLTIQCQVDSQVTMMFWYRQQPGQSLTLIATANQGSEATYESGFVIDKFPISRPNLTFSTLTVSNMSPEDSSIYLCSAEPGGLGTQYFGPGTRLLVL.

This clonotype came up once. The rearrangement joins TRBV20-1 to TRBJ1-6; maybe TRBD1 (5 bases). Germline CDR1 and CDR2: DFQATT and SNEGSKA (reference sequence). The CDR3 is 17 amino acids. Trimming took 1 base from V and 2 from J, leaving 15 bases between them. CDR3 protein: CSARARDGGTYNSPLHF. The CDR3 nucleotides are TGCAGTGCTAGAGCTAGGGACGGAGGAACCTATAATTCACCCCTCCACTTT.

The rearrangement joins TRBV20-1 to TRBJ2-7, with TRBD1 as a possible D gene (5 bases). The germline CDR1 and CDR2 sequences are DFQATT and SNEGSKA (reference sequence). V shed 3 bases and J shed 2 bases, with 14 bases lying between them. The CDR3 has 14 amino acids. In nucleotides, the CDR3 is TGCAGTGCTAGTTTGGGGCCCCAGCCCTACGAGCAGTACTTC. It codes for CSASLGPQPYEQYF.

This clonotype was counted ten times or more. The chain couples TRBV7-9 to TRBJ2-7; 7 positions match TRBD1. Trimming removed 2 bases from V and 5 bases from J; junction bases left unmatched: 6. This CDR3 has 14 amino acids. Germline-derived CDR1 and CDR2 are SEHNR and FQNEAQ (reference sequence). The CDR3 protein is CASSLTQGVDEQYF. As DNA, the CDR3 is TGTGCCAGCAGCTTAACGCAGGGGGTGGACGAGCAGTACTTC.

This clonotype has at least ten counts. V and J are TRBV20-1 and TRBJ2-5; TRBD1 might be the D (5 bases). Germline-derived CDR1 and CDR2 are DFQATT and SNEGSKA (reference sequence). The CDR3 length is 13 residues. V was pared by 2 bases and J by 4 bases, with 11 bases between. In nucleotides, the CDR3 is TGCAGTGCTAGACAGGGTGCCCTAGAGACCCAGTACTTC. Its protein is CSARQGALETQYF.

This clonotype was observed at least ten times. This chain connects TRBV7-9 to TRBJ2-3; 10 nucleotides agree with TRBD2. V trimming: 7 bases; J trimming: 2 bases; junction bases outside the gene matches: 9. There are 16 residues in the CDR3. From germline, CDR1 is SEHNR and CDR2 FQNEAQ (reference sequence). The CDR3 bases are TGTGCCAGCATCGACGAGCGGGGGGGCCTCACAGATACGCAGTATTTT. Its protein is CASIDERGGLTDTQYF.

V usage is TRBV7-2 and J usage is TRBJ2-1; 10 nucleotides agree with TRBD2. Trimming took 0 bases from V and 3 from J; bases not matched to a gene: 2. Germline CDR1 is SGHTA and CDR2 is FQGNSA. The CDR3 sequence is 16 residues long. CDR3 nucleotide sequence: TGTGCCAGCAGCTTAGCGTCTAGCGGGGGCTACAATGAGCAGTTCTTC. This gives the protein CASSLASSGGYNEQFF.

This clonotype was seen repeatedly, ten times or more. J is TRBJ1-2 and V is TRBV6-5; the match to TRBD1 covers 8 bases. Germline V CDR1 and CDR2: MNHEY, SVGAGI. V gave up 5 bases and J gave up 2 bases; unmatched junction bases: 13. The CDR3 loop spans 17 amino acids. CDR3 in amino acids: CASSRYNRGGPNYGYTF. Here the CDR3 DNA reads TGTGCCAGCAGTCGCTATAACAGGGGGGGGCCCAACTATGGCTACACCTTC.

The table lists this clonotype with a few counts. The chain has TRBV10-3 and TRBJ2-1, with 7 bases lining up with TRBD1. After removal of 6 bases from V and 2 bases from J, the junction contained 4 bases not matched to a gene. The CDR3 is 14 residues long. Germline CDR1 reads ENHRY; CDR2 reads SYGVKD. CDR3 region: CAIRRDRTYNEQFF. Here the CDR3 DNA reads TGTGCCATCAGACGGGACAGAACCTACAATGAGCAGTTCTTC.

The gene calls are TRBV5-1 and TRBJ2-3, with D hard to call. V lost 5 bases and J 4 bases, leaving 11 bases between the germline ends. CDR1 is SGHRS, CDR2 YFSETQ, per germline. The CDR3 is 13 amino acids. In nucleotides, the CDR3 is TGCGCCAGCAGTTCTGGTGGGCCAGATACGCAGTATTTT. Residues: CASSSGGPDTQYF.

This clonotype showed up many times. This chain uses TRBV29-1 with TRBJ2-7; D is possibly TRBD1 (6 bases). CDR1 and CDR2 (germline): SQVTM, ANQGSEA. V gave up 5 bases and J gave up 2 bases, with 16 bases separating them. CDR3 length equals 14 residues. CDR3 region: CSVRGGSGAYEQYF. The CDR3 nucleotides read TGCAGCGTTAGAGGGGGAAGCGGAGCCTACGAGCAGTACTTC.

This clonotype appeared many times. CDR3 protein: CSATQTVNEKLFF. CDR3 nucleotide sequence: TGCAGTGCTACTCAAACAGTTAATGAAAAACTGTTTTTT. The rearrangement links TRBV20-1 to TRBJ1-4; D not certain. The CDR3 contains 13 residues. V lost 4 bases and J lost 4, with 10 bases in between. CDR1 and CDR2 from the germline V gene are DFQATT and SNEGSKA (reference sequence).

Many counts were recorded for this clonotype. V gene TRBV4-3 combines with J gene TRBJ2-6, with D hard to call. Germline V gene lookup returns CDR1 LGHNA and CDR2 YSLEER. Trimming pared 0 bases from V and 11 bases from J, leaving 5 bases between. This CDR3 spans 12 amino acids. CDR3 residues: CASSQDSYVLTF. The CDR3 nucleotides are TGCGCCAGCAGCCAAGACAGCTACGTCCTGACTTTC.

This clonotype was counted only a few times. The chain combines TRBV20-1 with TRBJ2-3, with unresolved D. The germline V gene encodes CDR1 DFQATT and CDR2 SNEGSKA (reference sequence). The CDR3 consists of 15 residues. V lost 3 bases and J lost 1, with 14 bases in between. CDR3 amino acids: CSASLVGVGTDTQYF. The CDR3 coding sequence is TGCAGTGCTAGTTTGGTTGGTGTTGGCACAGATACGCAGTATTTT.

The sample holds many counts of this clonotype. V and J are TRBV20-1 and TRBJ2-1; 11 nucleotides align to TRBD2. J lost 8 bases, V lost 6 bases, and 12 bases had no gene match. CDR3 size: 15 residues. Germline loops: CDR1 DFQATT, CDR2 SNEGSKA (reference sequence). CDR3 amino acids: CSAPDSGRDSDEQFF. The CDR3 DNA reads TGCAGTGCACCAGATAGCGGGAGGGACTCGGATGAGCAGTTCTTC.

At least ten counts were recorded for this clonotype. This sequence joins TRBV14 and TRBJ2-3; D may be TRBD2 (5 bases). Germline V gives CDR1 SGHDN, CDR2 FVKESK. Between the trimmed V and J ends, which lost 4 bases and 2 bases, there was a span of 10 bases. The CDR3 has 14 residues. CDR3 sequence reads: CASSRRLFTDTQYF. DNA of the CDR3: TGTGCCAGCAGCCGGAGGTTATTCACAGATACGCAGTATTTT.

V is TRBV20-1 and J is TRBJ1-2; weak D call: TRBD1 (6 bases). V lost 0 bases, J lost 9 bases, and 11 bases lay in between. This CDR3 has 12 residues. CDR1 and CDR2 (germline): DFQATT, SNEGSKA (reference sequence). CDR3 nucleotides: TGCAGTGCTAGAGATTTAACAGGGAGCTACACCTTC. This codes for CSARDLTGSYTF.

Only a few counts were recorded for this clonotype. The V and J genes are TRBV7-2 and TRBJ2-7, with 10 bases lining up with TRBD1. The CDR3 is 14 amino acids. Germline CDR1 is SGHTA and CDR2 is FQGNSA. V dropped 5 bases and J dropped 7; count of bases not matched to a gene: 8. The CDR3 bases are TGTGCCAGCAGCATTAGGGACAGGGGCGATGAGCAGTACTTC. This translates into CASSIRDRGDEQYF.

The rearrangement joins TRBV29-1 to TRBJ2-2; 8 bases match TRBD2. CDR3 length equals 16 residues. J lost 3 bases, V lost 6 bases, and 12 bases had no gene match. Per germline, CDR1 SQVTM and CDR2 ANQGSEA. Here the CDR3 DNA reads TGCAGCGTGAGAAAAACGGGACTAGACCACACCGGGGAGCTGTTTTTT. Its translation: CSVRKTGLDHTGELFF.

The chain is built from TRBV18 and TRBJ2-7; 7 positions agree with TRBD2. The germline gives CDR1 KGHSH, CDR2 LQKENI. Trimming took 2 bases from V and 0 from J; bases not matched to a gene: 4. The length of the CDR3 is 15 residues. The CDR3 reads CASSPGRGNSYEQYF. The CDR3 DNA reads as TGTGCCAGCTCACCAGGGCGGGGGAACTCCTACGAGCAGTACTTC.

V gene TRBV29-1 combines with J gene TRBJ2-3; D possibly corresponds to TRBD2 (6 bases). Per germline, CDR1 SQVTM and CDR2 ANQGSEA. The CDR3 runs 13 residues. Trimming took 8 bases from V and 0 from J, leaving 12 bases between them. The CDR3 DNA follows: TGCAGCCTTTTGACTAGGAGCACAGATACGCAGTATTTT. Translating it yields CSLLTRSTDTQYF.